A single sample gave rise to the 20 T cell receptor beta chains below, sequenced in a study of radiotherapy plus CTLA-4 blockade in lung cancer. Clones were read by immunoSEQ multiplex PCR, and TCRdb kept only the in-frame ones, dropping some. The sample shows 90,000 to 100,000 clones, approximately 74% of them seen only once. Sequences were derived from peripheral blood, sampled from a patient treated with radiotherapy plus ipilimumab. These receptors all stem from a human donor with non-small cell lung cancer who had a partial response to radiotherapy plus ipilimumab. Some clones in this sample may be carry-over from other donors' samples.

This chain uses TRBV6-6 with TRBJ2-7; a possible D gene is TRBD2 (6 bases). The CDR3 extends over 15 amino acids. Germline CDR1 reads MNHNY; CDR2 reads SVGAGI (reference sequence). V was trimmed by 2 bases and J by 3 bases, leaving 14 bases between them. CDR3 sequence reads: CASSYAAGRNYEQYF. The DNA of the CDR3 is TGTGCCAGCAGTTACGCGGCGGGAAGGAACTACGAGCAGTACTTC.

This clone has a handful of counts. The chain carries TRBV15 and TRBJ2-7, with a tentative D call TRBD2 (6 bases). CDR1 is LNHNV and CDR2 is YYDKDF in the germline V gene (reference sequence). Trimming left V 0 bases short and J 6 bases short, with 15 bases between. This CDR3 spans 15 amino acids. The CDR3 nucleotides read TGTGCCACCAGCAGAGATCGGTACGGGAGCTCCGAGCAGTACTTC. Translation gives CATSRDRYGSSEQYF.

The chain joins TRBV19 to TRBJ2-1; TRBD1 matches 10 bases. The V gene end was trimmed by 9 bases and the J gene end by 6 bases; junction bases not matched to a gene: 5. Germline V lookup: CDR1 LNHDA, CDR2 SQIVND (reference sequence). CDR3 size: 13 residues. CDR3 nucleotide sequence: TGTGCCAGCCGGGACAGGGGAACCAATGAGCAGTTCTTC. Amino acid sequence: CASRDRGTNEQFF.

The chain recombines TRBV9 with TRBJ2-1; D may be TRBD2 (7 bases). Germline CDR1 and CDR2: SGDLS and YYNGEE. This CDR3 has 13 residues. The V and J ends lost 0 bases and 8 bases respectively, with 9 bases between them. DNA for the CDR3: TGTGCCAGCAGCGTAGTGGGGGGGCATGAGCAGTTCTTC. Translation gives CASSVVGGHEQFF. Variable domain in full (rest from reference TRBV9 and TRBJ2-1): DSGVTQTPKHLITATGQRVTLRCSPRSGDLSVYWYQQSLDQGLQFLIQYYNGEERAKGNILERFSAQQFPDLHSELNLSSLELGDSALYFCASSVVGGHEQFFGPGTRLTVL.

This clone turned up a few times. This chain connects TRBV5-6 to TRBJ2-7; the match to TRBD1 covers 7 bases. V was pared by 2 bases and J by 7 bases, with 9 bases of the junction left unmatched. The CDR3 is made up of 14 amino acids. CDR1 SGHDT and CDR2 YYEEEE come from the germline V gene. The chain's CDR3 is CASSFKTGVREQYF. CDR3 nucleotides: TGTGCCAGCAGCTTTAAAACAGGGGTTAGGGAGCAGTACTTC.

This clone has more than one count but fewer than ten. The chain recombines TRBV28 with TRBJ1-3; D is undetermined. V was pared by 5 bases and J by 2 bases, with 19 bases between. The CDR3 sequence is 17 residues long. Germline CDR1 MDHEN, CDR2 SYDVKM. CDR3 DNA: TGTGCCAGCAGTACAAACCGCTTCGGGTCGGCTGGAAACACCATATATTTT. Protein sequence: CASSTNRFGSAGNTIYF. Combining the CDR3 with reference TRBV28 and TRBJ1-3 gives the whole variable domain DVKVTQSSRYLVKRTGEKVFLECVQDMDHENMFWYRQDPGLGLRLIYFSYDVKMKEKGDIPEGYSVSREKKERFSLILESASTNQTSMYLCASSTNRFGSAGNTIYFGEGSWLTVV.

The chain couples TRBV28 to TRBJ2-7, with a weak D call TRBD2 (6 bases). The V end lost 2 bases, the J end lost 3 bases, and 11 bases lay between the germline ends. This CDR3 has 14 amino acids. Germline-derived CDR1 and CDR2 are MDHEN and SYDVKM. CDR3 DNA: TGTGCCAGCAGTTTAGGGAGGAGAGGCTACGAGCAGTACTTC. Amino acids: CASSLGRRGYEQYF.

The chain links TRBV5-1 to TRBJ2-5; 9 bases line up with TRBD2. Germline loops: CDR1 SGHRS, CDR2 YFSETQ. The CDR3 is 15 amino acids. The J segment lost 2 bases and the V segment lost 5 bases, leaving 7 bases of the junction unmatched. The CDR3 loop is CASRYGLAPQETQYF. The CDR3 DNA follows: TGCGCCAGCAGATATGGACTAGCGCCTCAAGAGACCCAGTACTTC.

The chain links TRBV7-6 to TRBJ2-5; D gene unclear. Trimming stripped 1 base from V and 1 base from J, with 7 bases between. This CDR3 region has 14 residues. The V gene's germline CDR1 is SGHVS and CDR2 FNYEAQ. The CDR3 sequence: CASSLVHSQETQYF. The CDR3 bases are TGTGCCAGCAGCTTAGTGCACTCCCAAGAGACCCAGTACTTC. Together with reference TRBV7-6 and TRBJ2-5, the CDR3 gives the full variable domain: GAGVSQSPRYKVTKRGQDVALRCDPISGHVSLYWYRQALGQGPEFLTYFNYEAQQDKSGLPNDRFSAERPEGSISTLTIQRTEQRDSAMYRCASSLVHSQETQYFGPGTRLLVL.

This clone was seen only a few times. The chain employs TRBV19 and TRBJ1-2, with 8 bases lining up with TRBD1. CDR3 length: 17 amino acids. The V and J ends lost 9 bases and 8 bases, in that order; junction bases with no gene match: 23. Germline-derived CDR1 and CDR2 are LNHDA and SQIVND (reference sequence). Written as DNA, the CDR3 is TGTGCCAGCAGAGGAACCGGGACAGGTGGAGGTGTAGAGGGCTACACCTTC. Protein: CASRGTGTGGGVEGYTF.

V and J are TRBV29-1 and TRBJ1-3; 8 nucleotides agree with TRBD1. Germline values: CDR1 SQVTM, CDR2 ANQGSEA. The junction had 4 bases not matched to a gene; V was cut back by 2 bases and J by 1 base. CDR3 length equals 15 residues. The CDR3 nucleotides read TGCAGCGTTGAAAGCGGACAGGGATCTGGAAACACCATATATTTT. Translating gives CSVESGQGSGNTIYF.

The rearrangement uses TRBV28 and TRBJ2-2; 7 nucleotides agree with TRBD1. The CDR3 extends over 14 amino acids. The V and J ends lost 6 bases and 6 bases, in that order; junction bases with no gene match: 7. Looked up from germline, CDR1 is MDHEN and CDR2 is SYDVKM. The DNA of the CDR3 is TGTGCCAGCAGGGTTACAGGGGTGTCCGGGGAGCTGTTTTTT. Protein: CASRVTGVSGELFF.

The chain is built from TRBV7-8 and TRBJ2-5; 9 bases match TRBD2. J was trimmed by 11 bases and V by 7 bases; bases with no gene match: 14. The germline CDR1 and CDR2 sequences are SGHVS and FQNEAQ. CDR3 length equals 14 residues. For the CDR3, the DNA is TGTGCCAGCATCCCGACTAGCGGTCTTGGGGAGCAGTACTTC. This translates into CASIPTSGLGEQYF.

This clone has a handful of counts. The chain has TRBV19 and TRBJ2-5, with D possibly matching TRBD2 (5 bases). CDR3 length: 16 amino acids. In germline, CDR1 is LNHDA, CDR2 SQIVND (reference sequence). The ends were cut back, 5 bases at V and 5 bases at J, with 21 bases in the middle. Here the CDR3 reads CASSSREYGSRETQYF. The CDR3 coding sequence is TGTGCCAGTAGTTCGAGGGAGTACGGGTCGAGGGAGACCCAGTACTTC.

This chain connects TRBV19 to TRBJ2-3; the match to TRBD2 covers 7 bases. CDR1 and CDR2 (germline): LNHDA, SQIVND (reference sequence). Germline trimming cut 3 bases from V and 2 bases from J; bases unmatched to any gene: 8. There are 16 residues in the CDR3. CDR3 in DNA: TGTGCCAGTAGTATTAGACTAGCAGACAACACAGATACGCAGTATTTT. Translated, it gives CASSIRLADNTDTQYF.

This clone has more than one count but fewer than ten. The V and J genes are TRBV28 and TRBJ1-3; no clear D. Germline V gene lookup returns CDR1 MDHEN and CDR2 SYDVKM. The V gene lost 1 base and the J gene lost 4 bases, with 14 bases spanning the gap. The CDR3 runs to 16 residues. CDR3 sequence reads: CASSLYRSSGGNTIYF. CDR3 nucleotide sequence: TGTGCCAGCAGTTTATATCGCAGTTCGGGAGGAAACACCATATATTTT.

Regarding this clone: This CDR3 is also generated by other DNA sequences in the sample. The chain combines TRBV28 with TRBJ2-7; no firm D call. Looked up from germline, CDR1 is MDHEN and CDR2 is SYDVKM. The CDR3 consists of 15 residues. Deletions cut 2 bases from V and 6 bases from J, with 17 bases between. This CDR3 is CASSLQRRIRVEQYF. DNA for the CDR3: TGTGCCAGCAGTTTACAGCGTCGTATCCGGGTCGAGCAGTACTTC.

This clone has a count of ten or more. The chain carries TRBV2 and TRBJ1-6; 7 bases agree with TRBD1. V was pared by 6 bases and J by 5 bases, with 4 bases of the junction left unmatched. The length of the CDR3 is 14 residues. The germline gives CDR1 SNHLY, CDR2 FYNNEI. CDR3 nucleotide sequence: TGTGCCAGCAGGATGGACAGGAATAATTCACCCCTCCACTTT. Amino acid sequence: CASRMDRNNSPLHF.

About this clone itself: The same CDR3 is also encoded by other DNA sequences in this sample. V and J are TRBV11-3 and TRBJ2-5; weak D call: TRBD1 (5 bases). CDR1 is SGHNT, CDR2 YENEEA, per germline. This CDR3 contains 14 residues. Trimming cost V 3 bases and J 1 base, with 9 bases left between them. The CDR3 coding sequence is TGTGCCAGCAGCTTGCGGACAATCCAAGAGACCCAGTACTTC. Its translation: CASSLRTIQETQYF.

The rearrangement uses TRBV6-1 and TRBJ2-4; unclear D gene. Germline CDR1 reads MNHNS; CDR2 reads SASEGT. Between the trimmed V and J ends, which lost 4 bases and 11 bases, there was a span of 9 bases. There are 11 residues in the CDR3. The CDR3 nucleotides are TGTGCCAGCAGTGTTCAGATTTTTCAGTACTTC. Translating gives CASSVQIFQYF.